These 27 T cell receptor beta chains came from one sample sequenced in a study of blood T cell repertoires in COVID-19. The assay was immunoSEQ multiplex PCR, and TCRdb's table has in-frame clones only and misses some. The data hold tens of thousands of clones, with approximately 84% observed a single time. Source material: peripheral blood. All receptors derive from a human donor in a cohort sampled during active COVID-19.

V and J are TRBV7-9 and TRBJ1-4; TRBD1 aligns across 8 bases. The V segment lost 6 bases and the J segment 8 bases; nucleotides outside the gene matches: 11. Germline V gives CDR1 SEHNR, CDR2 FQNEAQ (reference sequence). This CDR3 is 15 amino acids long. This CDR3 reads CASSFTGTGGEKLFF. As DNA, the CDR3 is TGTGCCAGCAGTTTCACCGGGACAGGAGGGGAAAAACTGTTTTTT.

The rearrangement uses TRBV23-1 and TRBJ1-3; possible D gene TRBD1, 6 bases. TRBV23-1 is marked as an open reading frame, function uncertain. CDR3 length equals 15 residues. Between the trimmed V and J ends, which lost 0 bases and 6 bases, there was a span of 12 bases. The chain's CDR3 is CASSQSPDSPNTIYF. The DNA of the CDR3 is TGCGCCAGCAGTCAATCACCGGACAGTCCAAACACCATATATTTT.

This chain links TRBV18 with TRBJ1-1, with 12 bases identical to TRBD1. CDR1 KGHSH and CDR2 LQKENI come from the germline V gene. CDR3 length: 16 residues. The J segment lost 8 bases and the V segment lost 5 bases, leaving 12 bases of the junction unmatched. The DNA of the CDR3 is TGTGCCAGCTCATACGGGACAGGGGGCGAGCTAACCGAAGCTTTCTTT. This translates into CASSYGTGGELTEAFF.

CDR3 bases: TGTGCCAGCAGCTTAGTGCGGTCGAACTATGGCTACACCTTC. It translates to CASSLVRSNYGYTF. The V gene is TRBV7-8, the J gene TRBJ1-2; D remains unclear. Trimming removed 1 base from V and 2 bases from J, with 8 bases in between. CDR1 and CDR2 from the germline V gene are SGHVS and FQNEAQ. The CDR3 covers 14 residues.

This clone was seen more than once but under ten times. The V and J genes are TRBV29-1 and TRBJ1-2; weak D call: TRBD1 (5 bases). Trimming removed 5 bases from V and 8 bases from J, with 18 bases in between. This CDR3 region has 13 residues. CDR1 is SQVTM and CDR2 is ANQGSEA in the germline V gene. In DNA form, the CDR3 reads TGCAGCGTTTCTGGCCAGGGAAGGAGAGGCTACACCTTC. It yields the protein CSVSGQGRRGYTF.

J is TRBJ1-1 and V is TRBV29-1; the match to TRBD1 covers 7 bases. Germline CDR1 is SQVTM and CDR2 is ANQGSEA. V lost 7 bases and J lost 4; bases outside the gene matches: 6. The CDR3 runs 12 residues. The CDR3 nucleotides are TGCAGCGGGGGGCAGGGGGGCACTGAAGCTTTCTTT. It is translated as CSGGQGGTEAFF. Based on the CDR3 plus reference TRBV29-1 and TRBJ1-1, the full variable domain is SAVISQKPSRDICQRGTSLTIQCQVDSQVTMMFWYRQQPGQSLTLIATANQGSEATYESGFVIDKFPISRPNLTFSTLTVSNMSPEDSSIYLCSGGQGGTEAFFGQGTRLTVV.

This clone was found once. The chain links TRBV28 to TRBJ1-5; 7 bases match TRBD1. There are 14 residues in the CDR3. Trimming at V came to 5 bases and at J to 4 bases, leaving 5 bases not matched to a gene. The germline V gene has CDR1 MDHEN and CDR2 SYDVKM. DNA for the CDR3: TGTGCCAGCAGTCTAACAGGGGCGAATCAGCCCCAGCATTTT. Protein sequence: CASSLTGANQPQHF.

The chain recombines TRBV6-5 with TRBJ1-2; tentative D call: TRBD1 (6 bases). The CDR3 totals 11 residues. The germline V gene has CDR1 MNHEY and CDR2 SVGAGI. Trimming pared 6 bases from V and 8 bases from J, leaving 10 bases between. The CDR3 nucleotides read TGTGCCAGCAGACGCCAGGGGGGCTACACCTTC. Protein: CASRRQGGYTF.

The chain is built from TRBV3-1 (or the pseudogene TRBV3-2) and TRBJ2-7; a possible D gene is TRBD2 (6 bases). V lost 4 bases to trimming and J lost 2 bases, with 15 bases between them. The germline V gene has CDR1 LGHDT and CDR2 YNNKEL (reference sequence). This CDR3 has 15 amino acids. CDR3: CASSPRLDPTYEQYF. CDR3 bases: TGTGCCAGCAGCCCTAGACTAGACCCTACCTACGAGCAGTACTTC.

This clone occurred a few times. The chain recombines TRBV29-1 with TRBJ2-1; the match to TRBD2 covers 12 bases. The ends lost 7 bases at V and 8 bases at J; junction bases unmatched: 9. The CDR3 contains 14 residues. Germline CDR1 SQVTM, CDR2 ANQGSEA. CDR3 sequence reads: CSAPRLAGGDEQFF. CDR3 DNA sequence: TGCAGCGCCCCCCGGCTAGCGGGAGGGGATGAGCAGTTCTTC.

The V gene is TRBV4-3, the J gene TRBJ1-2; no clear D gene. Trimming shortened V by 0 bases and J by 6 bases, and 17 bases separated the two germline ends. The CDR3 loop spans 16 amino acids. Germline V lookup: CDR1 LGHNA, CDR2 YSLEER. CDR3 sequence: CASSQEKGSFLDGYTF. The CDR3, as DNA: TGCGCCAGCAGCCAAGAGAAAGGGAGTTTCCTCGATGGCTACACCTTC.

The chain employs TRBV5-1 and TRBJ2-1, with TRBD2 matching over 10 bases. The CDR3 spans 15 residues. The V and J ends lost 5 bases and 7 bases, in that order; junction bases with no gene match: 9. Germline lookup yields CDR1 SGHRS and CDR2 YFSETQ. CDR3 sequence reads: CASRPQREGRNEQFF. For the CDR3, the DNA is TGCGCCAGCAGGCCTCAGCGGGAGGGCAGAAATGAGCAGTTCTTC.

The chain links TRBV14 to TRBJ2-3, with 8 bases fitting TRBD1. Germline V gives CDR1 SGHDN, CDR2 FVKESK. CDR3 length equals 12 residues. The V and J ends lost 10 bases and 4 bases, in that order; junction bases with no gene match: 4. The CDR3 nucleotides read TGTGCCACTGGACAGGGTGCAGATACGCAGTATTTT. Translated: CATGQGADTQYF.

This chain joins TRBV11-2 and TRBJ1-1; no definite D call. Germline V CDR1 and CDR2: SGHAT, FQNNGV. V was trimmed by 2 bases and J by 5 bases, leaving 9 bases between them. The CDR3 is 13 amino acids. The CDR3 here is CASSLFGVTEAFF. CDR3 bases: TGTGCCAGCAGCTTATTCGGGGTAACTGAAGCTTTCTTT.

V gene TRBV7-2 combines with J gene TRBJ2-7; D is possibly TRBD2 (6 bases). The CDR3 loop spans 17 amino acids. Germline V CDR1 and CDR2: SGHTA, FQGNSA. V dropped 5 bases and J dropped 1 base, with 21 bases sitting between them. CDR3 in DNA: TGTGCCAGCAGCCCTCGGGCGGGGACGAGAGTATCCTACGAGCAGTACTTC. Amino acids: CASSPRAGTRVSYEQYF.

The table lists this clone with a count of one. The chain uses TRBV11-2 and TRBJ2-7; 7 bases line up with TRBD2. The CDR3 spans 16 residues. The junction had 14 bases not matched to a gene; V was cut back by 5 bases and J by 4 bases. Germline V lookup: CDR1 SGHAT, CDR2 FQNNGV. The CDR3 nucleotides are TGTGCCAGCAGCAGAGCCGGCCTGGCGGGAGATTACGAGCAGTACTTC. Protein product: CASSRAGLAGDYEQYF.

The table lists this clone with a few counts. The CDR3 sequence is CASSIGRETDEQFF. The CDR3 DNA reads as TGTGCCAGTAGTATTGGGCGGGAGACAGATGAGCAGTTCTTC. The chain carries TRBV19 and TRBJ2-1, with 7 bases identical to TRBD2. Germline CDR1 is LNHDA and CDR2 is SQIVND (reference sequence). The CDR3 contains 14 residues. The ends lost 3 bases at V and 8 bases at J; junction bases unmatched: 7.

The chain joins TRBV7-9 to TRBJ2-7; no definite D call. Germline-derived CDR1 and CDR2 are SEHNR and FQNEAQ (reference sequence). The CDR3 runs to 12 residues. V was pared by 3 bases and J by 0 bases, with 3 bases between. The CDR3 loop is CASSFNSYEQYF. Here the CDR3 DNA reads TGTGCCAGCAGCTTCAACTCCTACGAGCAGTACTTC.

This sequence joins TRBV19 and TRBJ2-7, with D perhaps matching TRBD1 (6 bases). The V gene's germline CDR1 is LNHDA and CDR2 SQIVND (reference sequence). The CDR3 covers 14 residues. V lost 6 bases and J 7 bases, leaving 19 bases between the germline ends. CDR3 sequence: CASSQNTGIGEQYF. The CDR3, as DNA: TGTGCCAGTAGCCAGAACACAGGGATAGGGGAGCAGTACTTC.

The table lists this clone with many counts. The chain recombines TRBV10-3 with TRBJ1-5, with 8 bases lining up with TRBD1. V shed 7 bases, J shed 7 bases, and the junction held 6 bases outside the gene matches. CDR1 is ENHRY and CDR2 is SYGVKD in the germline V gene. The CDR3 contains 13 residues. CDR3 protein: CAINQGAWQPQHF. The CDR3 bases are TGTGCCATCAATCAGGGGGCTTGGCAGCCCCAGCATTTT.

The chain carries TRBV2 and TRBJ2-3, with 9 bases fitting TRBD2. The CDR3 runs to 17 residues. Trimming at V came to 4 bases and at J to 6 bases, leaving 14 bases not matched to a gene. Germline values: CDR1 SNHLY, CDR2 FYNNEI. The chain's CDR3 is CASSVWRELAGGDTQYF. CDR3 nucleotide sequence: TGTGCCAGCAGTGTATGGAGGGAACTAGCGGGCGGGGATACGCAGTATTTT.

This clone was seen a few times. This chain uses TRBV4-3 with TRBJ2-3; D gene ambiguous. V was shortened by 3 bases and J by 6 bases, with 10 bases between the two germline ends. CDR3 length equals 13 residues. In germline, CDR1 is LGHNA, CDR2 YSLEER. This chain's CDR3 is CASSHSPGDTQYF. The DNA of the CDR3 is TGCGCCAGCAGCCACTCCCCCGGGGATACGCAGTATTTT.

This clone has just one count. This chain uses TRBV18 with TRBJ2-5; a possible D gene is TRBD2 (6 bases). Deletions cut 10 bases from V and 2 bases from J, with 17 bases between. CDR3 length: 14 amino acids. The germline gives CDR1 KGHSH, CDR2 LQKENI. CDR3 bases: TGTGCCACTACCAGTGGAGGGAGGCAAGAGACCCAGTACTTC. Amino acid sequence: CATTSGGRQETQYF.

The CDR3: CASSYPEGETQYF. DNA of the CDR3: TGTGCCAGCAGTTACCCGGAGGGGGAGACCCAGTACTTC. The V call is TRBV12-3 or TRBV12-4, the J call TRBJ2-5, with a weak D call TRBD2 (6 bases). Trimming left V 4 bases short and J 5 bases short, with 11 bases between. The CDR3 runs to 13 residues.

The chain joins TRBV18 to TRBJ1-4; D is perhaps TRBD1 (5 bases). Germline-derived CDR1 and CDR2 are KGHSH and LQKENI. CDR3 length: 15 residues. V was cut by 4 bases and J by 7 bases, with 16 bases left in between. The CDR3 sequence: CASSRSRDLGEKLFF. Here the CDR3 DNA reads TGTGCCAGCTCACGCTCCCGGGACTTAGGTGAAAAACTGTTTTTT.

The chain carries TRBV7-6 and TRBJ1-6, with 7 bases matching TRBD1. The length of the CDR3 is 14 residues. With 5 bases clipped from V and 8 bases from J, the junction kept 6 bases outside the gene matches. CDR1 and CDR2 from the germline V gene are SGHVS and FNYEAQ. The CDR3 spells CASSHFDRDSPLHF. The CDR3 nucleotides are TGTGCCAGCAGCCACTTTGACAGGGATTCACCCCTCCACTTT.

This clone was recorded only once. The V and J genes are TRBV6-4 and TRBJ2-3; tentatively, D is TRBD1 (5 bases). Germline loops: CDR1 MRHNA, CDR2 SNTAGT. Trimming cost V 6 bases and J 2 bases, with 12 bases left between them. This CDR3 is 14 amino acids long. DNA of the CDR3: TGTGCCAGCAGCCAAGGGGCTGACACAGATACGCAGTATTTT. Translating gives CASSQGADTDTQYF.